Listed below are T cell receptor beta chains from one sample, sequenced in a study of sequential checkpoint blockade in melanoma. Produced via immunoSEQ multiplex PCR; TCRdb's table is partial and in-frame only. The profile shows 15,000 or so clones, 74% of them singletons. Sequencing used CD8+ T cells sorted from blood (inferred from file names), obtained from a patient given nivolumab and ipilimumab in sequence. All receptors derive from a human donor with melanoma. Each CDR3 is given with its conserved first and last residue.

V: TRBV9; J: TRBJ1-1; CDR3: CASSAGDRTEAFF
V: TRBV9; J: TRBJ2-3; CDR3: CASSPRLAGGADTQYF
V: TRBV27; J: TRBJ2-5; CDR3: CASSSAGETQYF
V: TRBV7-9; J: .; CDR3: CASSSGQDSYEQYF
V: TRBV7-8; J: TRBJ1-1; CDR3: CASSLAAGPGGEAFF
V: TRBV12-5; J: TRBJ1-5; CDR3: CASAPPGQPQHF
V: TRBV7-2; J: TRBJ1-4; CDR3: CAAQITGKLFF
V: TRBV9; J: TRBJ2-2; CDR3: CASSVDGGRELFF
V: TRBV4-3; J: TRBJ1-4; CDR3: CASSQGTGGGEKLFF
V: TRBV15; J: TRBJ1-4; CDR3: CATSLGGGATNEKLFF
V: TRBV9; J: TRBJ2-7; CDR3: CASSKTGTGAYEQYF
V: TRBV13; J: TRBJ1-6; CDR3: CATARGSDIPRNSPLHF
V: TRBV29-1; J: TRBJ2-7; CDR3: CSARLIGGGKSDEQYF
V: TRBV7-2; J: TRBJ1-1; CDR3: CASSLGYRDMNTEAFF
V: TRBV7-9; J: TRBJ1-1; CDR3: CASSSTGTLNTEAFF
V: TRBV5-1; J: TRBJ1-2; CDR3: CASSLAGGADGYTF
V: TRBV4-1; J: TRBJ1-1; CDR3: CASSPRGNTEAFF
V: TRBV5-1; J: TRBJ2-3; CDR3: CASSFTSGLSTDTQYF
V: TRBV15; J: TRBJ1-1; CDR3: CATSRDGTNTEAFF
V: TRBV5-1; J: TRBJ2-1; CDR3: CASSYAGHQFF
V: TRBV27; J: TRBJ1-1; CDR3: CASSLYKNTEAFF
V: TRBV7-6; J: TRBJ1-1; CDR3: CASKAPPLMNTEAFF
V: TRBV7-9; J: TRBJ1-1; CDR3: CASSLVPGGTGASEAFF
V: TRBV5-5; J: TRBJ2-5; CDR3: CASSLERGGRETQYF
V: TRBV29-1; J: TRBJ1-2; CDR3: CSCLGGLGYGYTF
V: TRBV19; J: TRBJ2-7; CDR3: CASRAGSSYEQYF
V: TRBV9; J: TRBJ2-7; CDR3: CASSVGDSGTYEQYF
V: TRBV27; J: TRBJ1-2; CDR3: CASSYGTTYGYTF
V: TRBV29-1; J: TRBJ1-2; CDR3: CSAQTGNYGYTF
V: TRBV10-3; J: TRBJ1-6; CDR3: CAISDIGEGSPLHF
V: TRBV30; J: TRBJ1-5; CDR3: CAWSDYSNQPQHF
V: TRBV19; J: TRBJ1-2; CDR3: CASKFKGTGDGYTF
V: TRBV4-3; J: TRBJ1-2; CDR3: CASSQDSFLGGQYYTF
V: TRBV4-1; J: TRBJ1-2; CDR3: CASSPIGAAAGYGYTF
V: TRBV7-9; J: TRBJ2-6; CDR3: CASSLGASGTFSGANVLTF
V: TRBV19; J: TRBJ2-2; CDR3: CASSWGTSGYTGELFF
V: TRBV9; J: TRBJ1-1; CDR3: CASSSGGAEAFF
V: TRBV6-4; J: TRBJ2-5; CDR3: CASSLSGAQETQYF
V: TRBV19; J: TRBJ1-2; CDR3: CASSPTGGGYGYTF
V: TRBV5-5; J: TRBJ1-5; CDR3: CASSLVINQPQHF
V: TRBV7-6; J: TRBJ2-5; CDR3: CASSLVLQETQYF
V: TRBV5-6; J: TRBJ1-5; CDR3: CASSFGPGGNQPQHF
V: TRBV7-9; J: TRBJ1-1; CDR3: CASSLRTGPMNTEAFF
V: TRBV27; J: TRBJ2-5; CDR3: CASSLSRVETQYF
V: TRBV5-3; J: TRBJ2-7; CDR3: CASSRGRGEQYF
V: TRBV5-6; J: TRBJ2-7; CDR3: CASSPGSYGYEQYF
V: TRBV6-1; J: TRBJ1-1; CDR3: CASGAGLLAFF
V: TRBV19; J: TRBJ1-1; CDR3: CATQISLNTEAFF
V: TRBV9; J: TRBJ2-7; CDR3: CASSAIYEQYF
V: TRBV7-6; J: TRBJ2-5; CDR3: CASSFVAPGAGVQETQYF
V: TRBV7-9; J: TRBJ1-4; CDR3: CASSPRTDLREKLFF
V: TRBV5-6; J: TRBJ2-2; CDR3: CASSLDSHLNTGELFF
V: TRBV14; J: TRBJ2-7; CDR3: CASSQDPGYEQYF
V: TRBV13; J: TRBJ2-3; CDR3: CASSSGLTDTQYF
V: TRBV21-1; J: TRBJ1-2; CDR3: CASSKDDSPRNYGYTF
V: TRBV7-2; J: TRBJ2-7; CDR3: CASSFGPYEQYF
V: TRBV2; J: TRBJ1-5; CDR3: CASREGLGGQPQHF